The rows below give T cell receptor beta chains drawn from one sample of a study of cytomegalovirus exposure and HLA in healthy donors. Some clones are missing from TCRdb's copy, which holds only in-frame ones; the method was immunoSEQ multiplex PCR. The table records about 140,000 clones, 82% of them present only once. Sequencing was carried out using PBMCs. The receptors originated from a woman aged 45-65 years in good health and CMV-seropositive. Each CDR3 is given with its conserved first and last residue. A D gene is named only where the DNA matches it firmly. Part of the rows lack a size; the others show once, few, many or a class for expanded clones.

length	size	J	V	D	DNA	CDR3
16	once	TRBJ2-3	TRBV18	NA	TGTGCCAGCTCACCCACCGGGACAACTAGCACAGATACGCAGTATTTT	CASSPTGTTSTDTQYF
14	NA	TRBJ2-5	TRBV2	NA	TGTGCCAGCAGTGAGGGTAGTAGCTGGGAGACCCAGTACTTC	CASSEGSSWETQYF
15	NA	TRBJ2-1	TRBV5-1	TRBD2	TGCGCCAGCGGCATAACTAGCGGGGGTTACAATGAGCAGTTCTTC	CASGITSGGYNEQFF
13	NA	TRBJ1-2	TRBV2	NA	TGTGCCAGCAGTGATGTATCTAACTATGGCTACACCTTC	CASSDVSNYGYTF
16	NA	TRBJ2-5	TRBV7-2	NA	TGTGCCAGCAGCTCCAACCAACTGGGTTCGGGGGAGACCCAGTACTTC	CASSSNQLGSGETQYF
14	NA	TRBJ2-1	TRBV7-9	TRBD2	TGTGCCAGCAGCTTAAGGGGACTAAGGACAGAGCAGTTCTTC	CASSLRGLRTEQFF
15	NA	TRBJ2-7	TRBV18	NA	TGTGCCAGCTCCCACGTAACTAAGGCCTCCTACGAGCAGTACTTC	CASSHVTKASYEQYF
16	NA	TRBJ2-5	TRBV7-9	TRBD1	TGTTCCAGCAGCTTAGTTACGGGACAGGGGGAGAGGAACCAGTACTTC	CSSSLVTGQGERNQYF
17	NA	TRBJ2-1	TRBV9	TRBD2	TGTGCCAGCAGCGTAGGGACTAGCGGTTTGGCCTACAATGAGCAGTTCTTC	CASSVGTSGLAYNEQFF
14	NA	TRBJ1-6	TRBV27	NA	TGTGCCAGCAGTTTAGTAGGGGAACGATCACCCCTCCACTTT	CASSLVGERSPLHF
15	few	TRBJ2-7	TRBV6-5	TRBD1	TGTGCCAGCAGTTACTTGACAGGGGGATCGTACGAGCAGTACTTC	CASSYLTGGSYEQYF
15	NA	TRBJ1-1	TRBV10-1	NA	TGCGCCAGCAGGAGGGACACAAGGGTGGACACTGAAGCTTTCTTT	CASRRDTRVDTEAFF
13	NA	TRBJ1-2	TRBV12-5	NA	TGTGCTAGTGGTTTTTCAGGGGTAAAGGGCTACACCTTC	CASGFSGVKGYTF
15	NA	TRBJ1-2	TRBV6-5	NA	TGTGCCAGCAGTTACTCAAGGCAGGGGTACGATGGCTACACCTTC	CASSYSRQGYDGYTF
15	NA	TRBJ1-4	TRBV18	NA	TGTGCCAGCTCACCAAGCGGTGCAACTAATGAAAAACTGTTTTTT	CASSPSGATNEKLFF
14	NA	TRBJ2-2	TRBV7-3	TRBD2	TGTGCCAGCAGCCCGGGACTAGCAGGCGGGGAGCTGTTTTTT	CASSPGLAGGELFF
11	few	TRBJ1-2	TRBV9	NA	TGTGCCAGCTCCCGAAGGGGCGGCTACACCTTC	CASSRRGGYTF